The T cell receptor (beta chain) under discussion was sequenced for a study of molecular identifiers for immune sequencing clone quantification. Study-level information: Across replicate runs, RNA obtained from about 21,000 or 97,000 naive CD8 cells was divided into five, with four undergoing sequencing.

This clonotype was recorded many times. Its cognate antigen is unknown. Findings and caveats of the study: Highly expanded clones may be undercounted when identical TCR molecules share barcodes.

This CDR3 contains 15 residues. Germline V lookup: CDR1 SGHRS, CDR2 YFSETQ. The trim removed 3 bases at V and 4 bases at J, leaving 5 bases unmatched. Previously reported methods and listed TCR primers produced the bulk TCR libraries. TCRdb independently ran MiXCR on the PCR reads; one entry per CDR3 protein. The top ten clones hold around 0.7% of a sample with some 320,000 distinct CDR3 sequences, roughly 24% of them seen once. Sequencing used naive CD8+ T cells from blood, with Jurkat cell RNA spiked in. The subset: FACS-sorted CD8+CD4-CCR7+CD45RA+ naive T cells. This chain uses TRBV5-1 with TRBJ1-3, with 9 bases fitting TRBD1. The source is a human donor in good health. Some libraries in this study had Jurkat cell RNA spiked in. CDR3: CASSSGQGSGNTIYF. CDR3 bases: TGCGCCAGCAGCTCGGGACAGGGCAGCGGAAACACCATATATTTT.